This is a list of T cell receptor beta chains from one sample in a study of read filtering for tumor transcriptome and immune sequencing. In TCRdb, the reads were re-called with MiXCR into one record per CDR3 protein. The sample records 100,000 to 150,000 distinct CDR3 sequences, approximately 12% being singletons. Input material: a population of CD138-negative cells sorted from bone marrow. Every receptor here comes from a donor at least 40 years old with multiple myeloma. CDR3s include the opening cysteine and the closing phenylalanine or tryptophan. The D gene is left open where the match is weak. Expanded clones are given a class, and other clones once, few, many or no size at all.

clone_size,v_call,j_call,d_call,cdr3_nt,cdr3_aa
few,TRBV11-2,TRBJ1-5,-,TGTGCCAACAGCTGGGGGGGCAATCAGCCCCAGCATTTT,CANSWGGNQPQHF
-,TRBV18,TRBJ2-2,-,TGTGCCAGCTCACCACCTTCCAGAGGGACCGGGGAGCTGTTTTTT,CASSPPSRGTGELFF
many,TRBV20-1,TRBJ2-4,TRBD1,TGCAGTGCTAGAGAGACAGGGGGCGAGAAAAACATTCAGTACTTC,CSARETGGEKNIQYF
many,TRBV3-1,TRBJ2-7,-,TGTGCCAGCAGCCAAAGTTACGAGCAGTACTTC,CASSQSYEQYF
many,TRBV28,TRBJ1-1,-,TGTGCCAGCAGTTTAAGGCTCGTGAACACTGAAGCTTTCTTT,CASSLRLVNTEAFF
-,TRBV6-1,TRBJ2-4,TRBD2,TGTGCCAGCTTAGAGCGGGAGGTGATTCAGTACTTC,CASLEREVIQYF
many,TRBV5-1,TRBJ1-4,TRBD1,TGCGCCAGCAGCTTGGCGGGACAGGATGAAAAACTGTTTTTT,CASSLAGQDEKLFF
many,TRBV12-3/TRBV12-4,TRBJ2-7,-,TGTGCCAGCAGGACCGGACTGACCTACGAGCAGTACTTC,CASRTGLTYEQYF
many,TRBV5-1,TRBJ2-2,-,TGCGCCAGCAGCTTGGAGAACTTGGACACCGGGGAGCTGTTTTTT,CASSLENLDTGELFF
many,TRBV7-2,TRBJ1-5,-,TGTGCCAGCAGCCCCTCTGGGGTGGGAGAGCAGCCCCAGCATTTT,CASSPSGVGEQPQHF
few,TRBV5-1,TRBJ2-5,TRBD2,TGCACCAGCAGCTGGGGACCGGGACTAGCGGGACGAGAGACCCAGTACTTC,CTSSWGPGLAGRETQYF
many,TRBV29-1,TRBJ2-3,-,TGCAGCGTTGGCCAGGGTCATGATACGCAGTATTTT,CSVGQGHDTQYF
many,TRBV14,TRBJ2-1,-,TGTGCCAGCAGTAATCTGGGGCGCGGCAATGAGCAGTTCTTC,CASSNLGRGNEQFF
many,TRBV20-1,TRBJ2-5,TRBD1,TGCAGTGCCCCCCCGGGGACAGGGAAAGAGACCCAGTACTTC,CSAPPGTGKETQYF
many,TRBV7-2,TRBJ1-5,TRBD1,TGTGCCAGCAGCCCCCGGGGACAGGGGGCGAGTCAGCCCCAGCATTTT,CASSPRGQGASQPQHF
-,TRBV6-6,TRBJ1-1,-,TGTGCCAGCCAAGACGGGGAAGGTTTTCCGAACACTGAAGCTTTCTTT,CASQDGEGFPNTEAFF
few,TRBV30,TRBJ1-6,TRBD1,TGTGCCTGGAGTAAGGGACAGGGGGCTTGGAATTCACCCCTCCACTTT,CAWSKGQGAWNSPLHF
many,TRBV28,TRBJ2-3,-,TGTGCCAGCAGTTTCTTCCTTAATACGCAGTATTTT,CASSFFLNTQYF
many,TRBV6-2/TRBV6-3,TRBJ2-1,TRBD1,TGTGCCAGCACGGCAGGGGGCAGGAATGAGCAGTTCTTC,CASTAGGRNEQFF
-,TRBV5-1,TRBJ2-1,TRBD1,TGCGCCAGCGGCTTGGATCCAGGAGACAGGGTGGCTACAGAGCCGTTCTTC,CASGLDPGDRVATEPFF
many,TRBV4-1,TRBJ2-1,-,TGCGCCAGCGGCCGGACGGCCAACAATGAGCAGTTCTTC,CASGRTANNEQFF
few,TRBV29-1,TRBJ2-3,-,TGCAGCGTTGGTCCTCGCGACGGCCTACCCACAGATACGCAGTATTTT,CSVGPRDGLPTDTQYF
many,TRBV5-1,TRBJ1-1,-,TGCGCCAGCAGCTTGGGGCAGCAAGAAGCTTTCTTT,CASSLGQQEAFF
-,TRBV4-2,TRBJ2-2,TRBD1,TGTGCCAGCAGCCAAGAATCCGGGACAGCGAACACCGGGGAGCTGTTTTTT,CASSQESGTANTGELFF
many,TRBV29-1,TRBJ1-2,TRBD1,TGCAGCGTTGAATCCGGACAGGGGAGGTTACGGCGTGGCTACACCTTC,CSVESGQGRLRRGYTF
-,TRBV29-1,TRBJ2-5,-,TGCAGCGTCGATGAGGGCGCGGAGACCCAGTACTTC,CSVDEGAETQYF
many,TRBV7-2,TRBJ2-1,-,TGTGCCAGCAGCTTAGCCGGGACTTCCAATGAGCAGTTCTTC,CASSLAGTSNEQFF
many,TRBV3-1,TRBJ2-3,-,TGTGCCAGCAGGGACGGGAGAAGCACAGATACGCAGTATTTT,CASRDGRSTDTQYF
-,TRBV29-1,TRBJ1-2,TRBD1,TGCAGCGCTGCGGACAGGCAAACTAACTATGGCTACACCTTC,CSAADRQTNYGYTF
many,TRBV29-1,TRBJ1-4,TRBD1,TGCAGCGTGGGGGACAGCTCAACTAATGAAAAACTGTTTTTT,CSVGDSSTNEKLFF
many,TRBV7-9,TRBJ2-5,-,TGTGCCAGCAGCCAACTAGTGATGGAGACCCAGTACTTC,CASSQLVMETQYF
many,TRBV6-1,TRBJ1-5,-,TGTGCCAGCAGTGAACGGGGGCAAGATCAGCCCCAGCATTTT,CASSERGQDQPQHF
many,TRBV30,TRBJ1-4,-,TGTGCCTGGAGCACGGCGGTTACAACTAATGAAAAACTGTTTTTT,CAWSTAVTTNEKLFF
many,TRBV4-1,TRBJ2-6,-,TGCGCCAGCAGCCAAACAGGCGGGGCCAACGTCCTGACTTTC,CASSQTGGANVLTF
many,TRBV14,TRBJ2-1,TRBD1,TGTGCCAGCAGCCATTTCCCGGGACAGCATTCCTACAATGAGCAGTTCTTC,CASSHFPGQHSYNEQFF
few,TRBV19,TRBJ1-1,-,TGTGCCAGTAGGACTAAGGGGTCCCGAAACACTGAAGCTTTCTTT,CASRTKGSRNTEAFF
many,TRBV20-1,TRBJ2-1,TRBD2,TGCAGTGCTAGAGATATTGTTGCGGGAGCGGATGAGCAGTTCTTC,CSARDIVAGADEQFF
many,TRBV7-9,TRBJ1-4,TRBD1,TGTGCCAGCAGCCGACAGGGGGCCGGAGAAAAACTGTTTTTT,CASSRQGAGEKLFF
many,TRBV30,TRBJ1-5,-,TGTGCCTGGAGTGGGGGGAGTGGCAATCAGCCCCAGCATTTT,CAWSGGSGNQPQHF
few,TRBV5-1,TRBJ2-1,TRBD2,TGCGCCAGCAGCACAAGGACTAGCGGAAACTCTTCAATGAATGAGCAGTTCTTC,CASSTRTSGNSSMNEQFF
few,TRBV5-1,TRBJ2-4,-,TGCGCCAGCAGCTTGGATCAAGGTAACAGCATTCAGTACTTC,CASSLDQGNSIQYF
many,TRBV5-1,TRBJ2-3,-,TGCGCCAGCAGCACCGGGACGGTCGGAGATACGCAGTATTTT,CASSTGTVGDTQYF
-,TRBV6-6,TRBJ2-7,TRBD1,TGTGCCAGCAGTTACTCCCCAGGGGGAAACGAGCAGTACTTC,CASSYSPGGNEQYF
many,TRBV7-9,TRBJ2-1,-,TGTGCCAGCAGCTCGGACTCGAGAAGCTCCTACAATGAGCAGTTCTTC,CASSSDSRSSYNEQFF
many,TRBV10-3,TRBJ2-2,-,TGTGCCATCAGTGAGTCCCCCTCTAGCGCAGACACCGGGGAGCTGTTTTTT,CAISESPSSADTGELFF
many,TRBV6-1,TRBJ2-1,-,TGTGCCAGCAGTGGAGATCAAATGGGACACGGAAAGCAGTTCTTC,CASSGDQMGHGKQFF
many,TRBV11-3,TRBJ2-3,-,TGTGCCAGCAGCTTTGGGGGGTCCCCAGATACGCAGTATTTT,CASSFGGSPDTQYF
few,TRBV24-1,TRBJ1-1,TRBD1,TGTGCCACCAGTAGGACAGGGTATGAAGCTTTCTTT,CATSRTGYEAFF
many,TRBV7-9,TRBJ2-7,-,TGTGCCAGCAGCCCTGGCGGGACGGAGAGCTCCTACGAGCAGTACTTC,CASSPGGTESSYEQYF
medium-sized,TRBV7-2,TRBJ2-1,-,TGTGCCAGCAGCTCCGCCGGCTCCTACAATGAGCAGTTCTTC,CASSSAGSYNEQFF
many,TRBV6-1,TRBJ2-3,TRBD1,TGTGCCAGCAGTTCAGACAGGGGGCGAAGCACAGATACGCAGTATTTT,CASSSDRGRSTDTQYF
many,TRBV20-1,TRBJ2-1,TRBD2,TGCAGTGCTAGAGATAGTAGTACCCAGCGGGAGTTTAATGAGCAGTTCTTC,CSARDSSTQREFNEQFF
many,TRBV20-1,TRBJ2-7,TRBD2,TGCAGTGCTCAGCGGGGGATAAACTACGAGCAGTACTTC,CSAQRGINYEQYF
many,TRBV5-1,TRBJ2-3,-,TGCGCCAGCAGCTTATGGATACTCACAGATACGCAGTATTTT,CASSLWILTDTQYF
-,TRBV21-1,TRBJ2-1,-,TGTGCCAGCAGCAAAGAAGCGACAGCCTTCAATGAGCAGTTCTTC,CASSKEATAFNEQFF
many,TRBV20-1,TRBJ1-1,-,TGCAGTGCGACGGAGGGGGTCAAGACGATGAACACTGAAGCTTTCTTT,CSATEGVKTMNTEAFF
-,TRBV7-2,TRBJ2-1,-,TGTGCCTGCAGCCCCGCGTGGTTCTCCTACAATGAGCAGTTCTTC,CACSPAWFSYNEQFF
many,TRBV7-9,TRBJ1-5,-,TGTGCCAGCAGCTTAGGCCGGTTGGCAGGGAATCAGCCCCAGCATTTT,CASSLGRLAGNQPQHF
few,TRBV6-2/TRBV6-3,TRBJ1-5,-,TGTGCCAGCTCCGACGGGGAACCGACGTATCAGCCCCAGCATTTT,CASSDGEPTYQPQHF